This TCR beta chain stems from a study of T-cell reconstitution after alpha-beta-depleted transplantation in children. CDR3 length: 15 residues. V was trimmed by 5 bases and J by 5 bases, leaving 18 bases between them. The germline CDR1 and CDR2 sequences are MNHNS and SASEGT. The table lists this clonotype with many counts. Preparation of the TCRbeta library used unique molecular identifiers. TCRdb reanalysed the PCR reads using MiXCR and keeps one entry per CDR3 protein. This table has almost 500,000 distinct CDR3 sequences, 9.5% to 15% appearing once. V and J are TRBV6-1 and TRBJ2-5; D possibly corresponds to TRBD2 (7 bases). This clonotype was obtained from a human donor who donated a stem cell graft to a child with combined immunodeficiency. The sample here was PBMCs from the stem cell graft donor, taken from the stem cell graft. The CDR3 spells CASSTPPGGAETQYF. DNA of the CDR3: TGTGCCAGCAGTACCCCTCCGGGGGGCGCGGAGACCCAGTACTTC.